This T cell receptor (beta chain) is from a study of regulatory T cells in long-lasting Graves disease. The study's findings and limits: There was favoring of TRBV28, TRBJ1-2 and TRBJ2-5 in persistent disease. TCR diversity was lower in persistent Graves' patients than in newly diagnosed ones.

Time point defined: newly diagnosed GD, antithyroid drugs for less than 3 months. Extracted PBMC RNA gave rise to the TCR library. In each case, Graves' disease was diagnosed per American Thyroid Association guidelines. This clonotype was picked up a small number of times. Its antigen is unknown. With iRepertoire HTBI primers and Arm-PCR of CDR3 regions, TCR beta libraries were built. TCRdb re-called the multiplex PCR reads through MiXCR, storing one row per CDR3 protein. Among 350,000 to 450,000 distinct CDR3 sequences listed, approximately 15% were seen once. Trimming shortened V by 0 bases and J by 4 bases, and 22 bases separated the two germline ends. The CDR3 is 18 residues long. Germline CDR1 reads KGHSH; CDR2 reads LQKENI. Another study also made use of these data, one on T cells in Graves' hyperthyroidism and ophthalmopathy. That work adds: Stable disease denoted Graves' hyperthyroidism without ophthalmopathy progression within 18 months.

The receptor was isolated from a woman in her twenties or thirties with Graves disease. The starting material was peripheral blood mononuclear cells (PBMCs), obtained at new diagnosis, from a patient treated with antithyroid drugs. The genes are TRBV18 and TRBJ2-7; no reliable D call. CDR3: CASSPPPTRYTTSYEQYF. CDR3 nucleotides: TGTGCCAGCTCACCACCCCCCACGCGGTACACTACAAGTTACGAGCAGTACTTC.